The entry that follows covers one T cell receptor (beta chain) sequence. The sample originates from a study of blood T cell repertoires in COVID-19. Study-wide background: Both acute and convalescent COVID-19 samples were obtained from the United States, Italy and Spain. The analysed material was cDNA or gDNA that came from T cells, B-cell-depleted T cells, or PBMCs.

TCRdb's copy holds only in-frame clones and misses some; the assay was immunoSEQ multiplex PCR. The table records 250,000 to 300,000 clones, roughly 90% of them present only once. Seattle patients were enrolled during active infection and followed longitudinally. With 1 base removed from V and 2 bases from J, the gap between germline ends came to 6 bases. CDR1 LGHDT and CDR2 YNNKEL come from the germline V gene (reference sequence). The CDR3 has 13 amino acids. This clonotype originated in a woman aged 25 to 39 with COVID-19, enrolled during active disease. The sample comprised peripheral blood. The genes are TRBV3-1 (or the pseudogene TRBV3-2) and TRBJ2-7; D is possibly TRBD2 (6 bases). The CDR3 nucleotides are TGTGCCAGCAGCCAAGCGGGGGCCTACGAGCAGTACTTC. The encoded protein is CASSQAGAYEQYF.